The sequence of this TCR beta chain was determined in a study of T cell responses to AZD1222 COVID-19 vaccine. This clone was seen a few times. The CDR3 is 16 amino acids. The germline gives CDR1 SGHRS, CDR2 YFSETQ. Trimming shortened V by 4 bases and J by 4 bases, and 20 bases separated the two germline ends. Only in-frame clones appear in the TCRdb table, and some are missing; sequencing was by immunoSEQ multiplex PCR. The profile shows tens of thousands of clones, just under 90% of them singletons. Sequencing used peripheral blood, obtained on day 0 of AZD1222 vaccination. This chain links TRBV5-1 with TRBJ1-2, with D possibly being TRBD1 (6 bases). This clonotype was sampled from an adult in good health. CDR3 sequence (DNA): TGCGCCAGCAGCCCGGCCCCCACAGGGTTGTCCTATGGCTACACCTTC. It encodes CASSPAPTGLSYGYTF.